This TCR beta chain is from a study of T cell responses to AZD1222 COVID-19 vaccine (dated by TCRdb to about 2021). Concerning the study at large: AZD1222 recipients with second doses at about 4 weeks or about 12 weeks were pooled, because spike-specific TCR depth and breadth did not differ between schedules. A total of 230 to 250 trial participants underwent TCR sequencing, of whom about 210 received two doses of AZD1222 and 26 received two doses of the MenACWY control vaccine. Trial participants were enrolled into age subgroups of 18-55, 56-69 and 70-plus years, which contained 148, 28 and 57 TCR-sequenced participants, respectively. Study-wide findings and limitations: Only five or six AZD1222 recipients were SARS-CoV-2 seropositive at baseline, limiting conclusions about previously exposed vaccinees. Reportedly, almost half of the unique spike-specific TCRs recognized epitopes lying outside the regions that are mutated in the B.1.351 and B.1.1.7 variants. In the small 56-69-year group, the increase in depth fell short of significance, most likely because of low power. The vaccine-associated CD4 TCRs covered the entire spike protein, and the dominant responses fell in regions 160-218 and 743-854. Because no day 14 peak-response samples were available, repertoires were characterized only after the peak T cell response. After two AZD1222 doses, spike-specific TCR breadth and depth were significantly higher than at day 0 and than in MenACWY recipients. Participants were mostly white British and included more females than males, and it was suggested by the authors that clonal diversity may have been underestimated.

The CDR3 regions of human TCRbeta chains were analyzed by immunosequencing. In the source study's methods: Repertoire TCRs were matched against a reference library of SARS-CoV-2-specific TCRs generated with the MIRA antigen-specificity platform. Breadth was defined as the fraction of unique TCRs that were SARS-CoV-2-associated. Depth was defined as the fraction of total T cells that were SARS-CoV-2-associated. Each spike-specific TCR was assigned to its reactive spike region and to a CD4 or CD8 class using the MIRA data. Log10-transformed breadth and depth values were compared by one-way ANOVA with Sidak's multiple comparisons tests. Here the immuneACCESS table is served through TCRdb, limited to in-frame sequences with V and J called. Missing clones are a known gap in these copies; in checked studies unresolved V genes cover under half, and the rest lacks a known reason. Clonal size and the V and J genes are those of that table, whereas D and trimming came from the DNA. This sample has 55,000 to 90,000 clones in its table, and around 83% of those were observed once. The top ten clonotypes cover 9.8% of the sample.

Note on this clone: Its antigen remains unidentified. Nothing much larger sits one base from this clone, and base qualities are not available.

The intended sense of this specimen's time point label: baseline before first vaccination. Vaccinee samples were obtained from the UK trials COV001 and COV002, which included a single-blind randomized controlled phase 2/3 trial of AZD1222 (ChAdOx1 nCoV-19) in healthy adults. Trial participant PBMC samples were collected at day 0 and day 28 after the second dose for TCRbeta chain sequencing. This specimen consisted of peripheral blood, obtained on day 0 of AZD1222 vaccination. The sequence was obtained from an adult in good health.

The DNA reads TGTGCCAGTGGACCCACGGGGGGCAGGCATACGCAGTATTTT. Its protein product is CASGPTGGRHTQYF. The rearrangement combines TRBV6-1 with TRBJ2-3; the D segment could be TRBD2, given 7 matching bases. The CDR3 holds 14 amino acids from the cysteine to the phenylalanine. Left in the record is the CDR3 DNA by itself, 42 bases read in frame from the first base. CDR1 is given as MNHNS and CDR2 as SASEGT, both from the germline V gene. The V end loses 9 bases and the J end loses 7 bases, and a stretch of 20 bases separates them.